This is a list of T cell receptor beta chains from one sample in a study of cytomegalovirus exposure and HLA in healthy donors. Clones were sequenced by immunoSEQ multiplex PCR, and TCRdb holds only the in-frame ones, with some missing. Among some 160,000 clones, around 80% were seen once, and the ten largest hold 0.69%. Material: PBMCs. The origin of the receptors is a woman aged 35 to 49 in good health and CMV-seronegative. CDR3s include the opening cysteine and the closing phenylalanine or tryptophan. The order of the fields is D gene, clone size, J gene, V gene, CDR3 DNA, CDR3 protein. D genes are given only for firm matches. Clone size is given for some rows only: seen once, a few or many times, or a class if the clone is expanded.

>TRBD1|NA|TRBJ1-3|TRBV5-1
TGCGCCAGCAGCGGGACAGACGGAAACACCATATATTTT
CASSGTDGNTIYF
>TRBD2|NA|TRBJ2-7|TRBV28
TGTGCCAGCAGTTCTGGGACTAGCGGATACGAGCAGTACTTC
CASSSGTSGYEQYF
>NA|NA|TRBJ1-6|TRBV19
TGTGCCAGCCGAGGTCGGGGTTCACCCCTCCACTTT
CASRGRGSPLHF
>NA|NA|TRBJ2-2|TRBV19
TGTGCCAGTAGTATTTTACCGGGGGCGAACACCGGGGAGCTGTTTTTT
CASSILPGANTGELFF
>NA|NA|TRBJ2-1|TRBV6-1
TGTGCCAGCAGTGAAATGTTGGCCGGGGGCAATGAGCAGTTCTTC
CASSEMLAGGNEQFF
>NA|NA|TRBJ2-3|TRBV27
TGTGCCAGCAGGATACTAGCTCGCGGAAATACGCAGTATTTT
CASRILARGNTQYF
>TRBD2|NA|TRBJ2-1|TRBV7-3
TGTGCCAGCAGCTTATCGGCGGGAGGGCCGGGTGAGCAGTTCTTC
CASSLSAGGPGEQFF
>NA|NA|TRBJ1-1|TRBV19
TGTGCCAGTAGTCCGGCGGATCGAAACACTGAAGCTTTCTTT
CASSPADRNTEAFF
>TRBD2|NA|TRBJ2-2|TRBV9
TGTGCCAGCAGCGTGGGACTAGCGGCCGGGGAGCTGTTTTTT
CASSVGLAAGELFF
>NA|NA|TRBJ2-1|TRBV9
TGTGCCAGCAGCGAAGGCGGATCCTATATCGCCAATGAGCAGTTCTTC
CASSEGGSYIANEQFF
>TRBD2|NA|TRBJ2-5|TRBV7-2
TGTGCCAGCAGCTTAGGCGGGAGGGTGGAGACCCAGTACTTC
CASSLGGRVETQYF
>TRBD2|once|TRBJ2-1|TRBV7-9
TGTGCCAGCAGCGTCGGGACTAGCAATGAGCAGTTCTTC
CASSVGTSNEQFF